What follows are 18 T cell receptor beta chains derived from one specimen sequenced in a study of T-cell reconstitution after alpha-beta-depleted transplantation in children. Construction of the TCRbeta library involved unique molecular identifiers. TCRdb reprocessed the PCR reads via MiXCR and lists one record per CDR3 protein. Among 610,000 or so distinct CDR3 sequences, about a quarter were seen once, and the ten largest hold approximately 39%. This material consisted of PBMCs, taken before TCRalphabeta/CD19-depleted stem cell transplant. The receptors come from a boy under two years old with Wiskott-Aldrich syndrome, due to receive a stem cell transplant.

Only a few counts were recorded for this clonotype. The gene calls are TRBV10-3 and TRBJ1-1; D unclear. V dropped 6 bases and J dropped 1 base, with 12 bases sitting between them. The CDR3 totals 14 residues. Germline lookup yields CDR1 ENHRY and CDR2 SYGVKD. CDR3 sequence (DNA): TGTGCCATCAGGGTGAGGGTGACGAACACTGAAGCTTTCTTT. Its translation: CAIRVRVTNTEAFF.

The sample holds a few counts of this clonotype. CDR3 region: CASSPPGQSHNEQFF. CDR3 sequence (DNA): TGTGCCAGCAGCCCACCGGGACAGAGTCACAATGAGCAGTTCTTC. The chain joins TRBV7-2 to TRBJ2-1; 7 nucleotides align to TRBD1. Germline V lookup: CDR1 SGHTA, CDR2 FQGNSA. CDR3 length: 15 residues. The V and J ends lost 5 bases and 5 bases, in that order; junction bases with no gene match: 9.

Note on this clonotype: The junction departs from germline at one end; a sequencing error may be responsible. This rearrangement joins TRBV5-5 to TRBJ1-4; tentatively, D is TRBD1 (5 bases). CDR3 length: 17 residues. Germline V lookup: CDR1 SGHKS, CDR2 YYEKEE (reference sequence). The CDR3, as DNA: TGTGCCACCAGCTTCGTCACCGGGGACGGGTACGATGAAAAACTGTTTTTT. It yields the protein CATSFVTGDGYDEKLFF.

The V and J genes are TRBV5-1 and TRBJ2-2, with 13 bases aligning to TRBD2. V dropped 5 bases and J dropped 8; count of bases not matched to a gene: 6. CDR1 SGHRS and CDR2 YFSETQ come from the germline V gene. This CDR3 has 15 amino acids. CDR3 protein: CASRAPGLAGGELFF. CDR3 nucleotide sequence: TGCGCCAGCAGGGCCCCGGGACTAGCGGGAGGGGAGCTGTTTTTT.

The CDR3: CASSRHRDRGLGGELFF. CDR3 bases: TGTGCCAGCAGCCGTCACCGGGACAGGGGGCTCGGCGGGGAGCTGTTTTTT. The chain carries TRBV3-1 and TRBJ2-2; TRBD1 matches 12 bases. CDR3 size: 17 residues. V was pared by 4 bases and J by 7 bases, with 10 bases of the junction left unmatched. Germline CDR1 is LGHDT and CDR2 is YNNKEL (reference sequence).

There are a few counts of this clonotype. This CDR3 is CSASPGRNYGYTF. CDR3 in DNA: TGCAGTGCTAGTCCCGGGAGAAACTATGGCTACACCTTC. V gene TRBV20-1 combines with J gene TRBJ1-2; D gene unclear. From germline, CDR1 is DFQATT and CDR2 SNEGSKA (reference sequence). This CDR3 is 13 amino acids long. Trimming stripped 3 bases from V and 2 bases from J, with 10 bases between.

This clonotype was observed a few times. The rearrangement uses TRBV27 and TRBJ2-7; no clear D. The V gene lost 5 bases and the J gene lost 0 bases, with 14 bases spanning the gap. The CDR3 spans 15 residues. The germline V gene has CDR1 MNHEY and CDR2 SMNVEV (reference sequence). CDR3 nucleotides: TGTGCCAGCAGTCTTACCGGGCGAAGCTCCTACGAGCAGTACTTC. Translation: CASSLTGRSSYEQYF.

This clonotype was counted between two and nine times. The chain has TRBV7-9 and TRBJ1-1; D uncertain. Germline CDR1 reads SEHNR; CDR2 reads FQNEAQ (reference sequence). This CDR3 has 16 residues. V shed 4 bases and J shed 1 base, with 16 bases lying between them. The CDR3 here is CASSWITRWTNTEAFF. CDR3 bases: TGTGCCAGCAGCTGGATCACTCGGTGGACGAACACTGAAGCTTTCTTT.

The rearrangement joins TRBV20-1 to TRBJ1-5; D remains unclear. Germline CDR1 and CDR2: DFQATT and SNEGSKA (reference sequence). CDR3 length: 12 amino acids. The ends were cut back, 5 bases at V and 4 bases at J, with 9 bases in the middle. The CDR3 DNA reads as TGCAGTGCTTATGAGCGAAATCAGCCCCAGCATTTT. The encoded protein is CSAYERNQPQHF.

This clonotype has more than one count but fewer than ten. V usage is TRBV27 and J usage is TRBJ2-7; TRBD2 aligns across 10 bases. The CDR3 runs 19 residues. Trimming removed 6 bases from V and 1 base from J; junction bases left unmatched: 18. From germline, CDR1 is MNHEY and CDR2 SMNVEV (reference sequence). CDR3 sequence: CASSDKPGLAISLSYEQYF. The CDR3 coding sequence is TGTGCCAGCAGCGACAAACCGGGACTAGCGATTAGTTTGTCCTACGAGCAGTACTTC.

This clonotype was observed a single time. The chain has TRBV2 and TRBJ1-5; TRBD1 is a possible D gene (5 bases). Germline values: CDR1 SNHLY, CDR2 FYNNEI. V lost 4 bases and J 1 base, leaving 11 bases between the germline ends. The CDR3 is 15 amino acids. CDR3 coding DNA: TGTGCCAGCAGTGCAGTGGGACTGAGCAATCAGCCCCAGCATTTT. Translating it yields CASSAVGLSNQPQHF.

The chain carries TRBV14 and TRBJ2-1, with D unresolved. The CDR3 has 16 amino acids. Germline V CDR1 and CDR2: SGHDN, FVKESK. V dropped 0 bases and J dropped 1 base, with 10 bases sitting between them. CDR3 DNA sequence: TGTGCCAGCAGCCAAGATAGCTGGCAGTCCTACAATGAGCAGTTCTTC. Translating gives CASSQDSWQSYNEQFF.

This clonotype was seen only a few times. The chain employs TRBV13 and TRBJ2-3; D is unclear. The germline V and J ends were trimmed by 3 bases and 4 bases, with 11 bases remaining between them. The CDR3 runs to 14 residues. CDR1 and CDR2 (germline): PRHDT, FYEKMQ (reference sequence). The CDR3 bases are TGTGCCAGCAGCTTCAAGGGTGGGCCAGATACGCAGTATTTT. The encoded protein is CASSFKGGPDTQYF.

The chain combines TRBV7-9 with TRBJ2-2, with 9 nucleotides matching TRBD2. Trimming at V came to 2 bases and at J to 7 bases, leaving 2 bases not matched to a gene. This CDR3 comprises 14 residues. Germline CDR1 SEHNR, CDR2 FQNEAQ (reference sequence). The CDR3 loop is CASSLLAGIGELFF. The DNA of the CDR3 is TGTGCCAGCAGCTTACTAGCGGGAATCGGGGAGCTGTTTTTT.

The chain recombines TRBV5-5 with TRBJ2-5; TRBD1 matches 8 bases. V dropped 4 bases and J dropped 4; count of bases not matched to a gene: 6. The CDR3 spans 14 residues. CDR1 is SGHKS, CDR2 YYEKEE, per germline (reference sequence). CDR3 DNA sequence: TGTGCCAGCAGCCGGGACAGGTGGGGAGAGACCCAGTACTTC. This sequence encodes CASSRDRWGETQYF.

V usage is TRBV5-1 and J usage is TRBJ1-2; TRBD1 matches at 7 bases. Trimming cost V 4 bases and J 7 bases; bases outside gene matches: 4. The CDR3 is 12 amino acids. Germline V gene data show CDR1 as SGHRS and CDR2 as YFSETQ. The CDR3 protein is CASSPGQAGYTF. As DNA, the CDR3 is TGCGCCAGCAGCCCAGGACAGGCTGGCTACACCTTC.

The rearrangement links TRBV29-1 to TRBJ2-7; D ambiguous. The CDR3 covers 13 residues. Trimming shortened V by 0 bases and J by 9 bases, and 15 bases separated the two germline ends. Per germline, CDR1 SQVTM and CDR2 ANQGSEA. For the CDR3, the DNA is TGCAGCGTTGAAGAATCAAGGTCAACGGCGCAGTACTTC. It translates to CSVEESRSTAQYF.

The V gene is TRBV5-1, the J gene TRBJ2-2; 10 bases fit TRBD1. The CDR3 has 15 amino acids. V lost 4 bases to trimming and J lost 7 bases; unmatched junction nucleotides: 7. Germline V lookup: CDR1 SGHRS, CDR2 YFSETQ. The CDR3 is CASSPGTGVVGELFF. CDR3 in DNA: TGCGCCAGCAGCCCCGGGACAGGGGTGGTCGGGGAGCTGTTTTTT.